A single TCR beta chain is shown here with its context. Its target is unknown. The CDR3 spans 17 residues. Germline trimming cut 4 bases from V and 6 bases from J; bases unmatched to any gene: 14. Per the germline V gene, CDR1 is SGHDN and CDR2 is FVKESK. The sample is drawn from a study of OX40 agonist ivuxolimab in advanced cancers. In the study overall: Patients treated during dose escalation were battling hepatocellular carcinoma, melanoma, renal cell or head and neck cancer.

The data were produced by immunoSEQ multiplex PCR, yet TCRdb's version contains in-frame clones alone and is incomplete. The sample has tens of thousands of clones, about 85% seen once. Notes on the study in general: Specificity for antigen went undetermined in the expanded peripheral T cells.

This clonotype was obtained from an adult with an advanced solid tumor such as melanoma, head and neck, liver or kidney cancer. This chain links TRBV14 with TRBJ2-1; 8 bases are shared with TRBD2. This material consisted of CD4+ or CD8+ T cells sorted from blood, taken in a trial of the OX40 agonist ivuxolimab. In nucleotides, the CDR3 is TGTGCCAGCAGCCCCGCACATCTGGCGGGAGGTCCCAATGAGCAGTTCTTC. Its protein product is CASSPAHLAGGPNEQFF.